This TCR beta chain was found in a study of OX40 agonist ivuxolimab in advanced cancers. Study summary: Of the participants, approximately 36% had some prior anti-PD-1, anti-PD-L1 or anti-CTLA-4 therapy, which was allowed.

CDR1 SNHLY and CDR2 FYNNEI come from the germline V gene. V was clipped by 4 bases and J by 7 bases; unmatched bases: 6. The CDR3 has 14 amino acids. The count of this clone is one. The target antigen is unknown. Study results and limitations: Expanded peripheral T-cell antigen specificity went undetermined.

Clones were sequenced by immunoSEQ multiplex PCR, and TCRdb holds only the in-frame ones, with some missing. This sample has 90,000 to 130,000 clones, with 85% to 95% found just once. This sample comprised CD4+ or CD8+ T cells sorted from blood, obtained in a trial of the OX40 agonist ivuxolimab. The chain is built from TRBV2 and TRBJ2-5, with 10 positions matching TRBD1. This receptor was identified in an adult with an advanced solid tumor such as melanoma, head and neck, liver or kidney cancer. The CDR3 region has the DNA TGTGCCAGCAGTGCGGGACAGGGGCCGGGGACCCAGTACTTC. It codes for CASSAGQGPGTQYF. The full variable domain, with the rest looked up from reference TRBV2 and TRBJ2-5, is EPEVTQTPSHQVTQMGQEVILRCVPISNHLYFYWYRQILGQKVEFLVSFYNNEISEKSEIFDDQFSVERPDGSNFTLKIRSTKLEDSAMYFCASSAGQGPGTQYFGPGTRLLVL.